This record concerns one TCR beta chain sequence. TCRdb's copy holds only in-frame clones and misses some; the assay was immunoSEQ multiplex PCR. Here the sample spans roughly 14,000 clones, about 70% being singletons. The record originates from a study of immune characteristics of hereditary and idiopathic chronic pancreatitis. Patients having total pancreatectomy with islet autotransplantation provided the chronic pancreatitis pancreas tissue. No included patient had a known diabetes history. The receptor was isolated from a human donor with chronic pancreatitis. Input material: pancreas tissue with hereditary chronic pancreatitis.

This chain's CDR3 is CASSSVLAPYNEQFF. In DNA, the CDR3 is TGTGCCAGCAGTTCCGTCTTAGCACCCTACAATGAGCAGTTCTTC. This chain links TRBV6-5 with TRBJ2-1; no clear D. V was cut by 4 bases and J by 2 bases, with 12 bases left in between. The CDR3 is made up of 15 amino acids. Germline V gene data show CDR1 as MNHEY and CDR2 as SVGAGI.